This T cell receptor (beta chain) comes out of a study of regulatory T cells in long-lasting Graves disease (dated by TCRdb to 2020 to 2023). For context, the study as a whole: Newly diagnosed Graves' disease patients had taken antithyroid drugs for less than 3 months. TCR sequencing covered some 13 persistent and approximately 20 newly diagnosed Graves' disease patients, some 33 samples in total. Patients with persistent Graves' disease were compared with patients with newly diagnosed Graves' disease using TCR sequencing and RNA sequencing of peripheral blood. The study was conducted in China and was registered as a clinical trial.

Receptor amplification or capture employed multiplex PCR. The listed sequencing device is Illumina HiSeq 4000. TCR beta libraries were built with iRepertoire HTBI primers and Arm-PCR amplification of CDR3 regions. PCR products were gel purified before sequencing. Per the authors' processing: Gene usage analysis of CDR3 amino acid clonotypes used the 62 TRBV and fewer than 15 TRBJ segments found across samples. COPE and FqMerger were used to merge the filtered high-quality paired reads into contigs. Contigs were aligned with BLAST to IMGT TRBV, TRBD and TRBJ reference genes, and CDR3 was defined per IMGT. Clonotypes above 0.1% frequency were classified as highly expanded clones. Shannon entropy served as the measure of repertoire diversity, while the Gini coefficient captured V-J evenness. A clonotype found in more than one individual was treated as public. Using fastp at Q25 and MiXCR, TCRdb reprocessed the public reads and kept productive beta chains. Identical CDR3 proteins give one entry, which carries the most common genes and DNA. TCRdb's processing, not the authors' own work, is the source of the V and J calls. The sample table records 360,000 or so distinct CDR3 sequences; around 17% of these occur just once. 25% to 30% of the sample goes to the ten largest clones.

Findings and caveats that apply to the study as a whole: A larger number of public clonotypes was shared among persistent patients (2,741) than among newly diagnosed patients (about 990). The study examined only peripheral blood because the primary lesion, thyroid tissue, could not be accessed. Compared with newly diagnosed patients, persistent Graves' disease patients had lower TCR Shannon entropy and fewer highly expanded clones, which suggests clonal expansion. Sequencing and analysis were restricted to the TCR beta chain. The small sample size was acknowledged by the authors as a limitation that may reduce accuracy.

This clonotype has only a few counts. Its binding antigen is unknown. The sample holds no much larger clone one base away, and base qualities are not on file. The time point label corresponds to: newly diagnosed GD, antithyroid drugs for less than 3 months. For both TCR sequencing and RNA sequencing, RNA was extracted from PBMCs using TRIzol. Graves' disease was diagnosed according to American Thyroid Association guidelines. Recruitment of patients was carried out at an endocrinology department in Xi'an, China. Each patient gave roughly 8.4 milliliters of peripheral blood, collected in an EDTA anticoagulant tube. PBMCs were isolated by Ficoll Paque Plus density gradient separation without further T cell sorting. An Agilent 2100 Bioanalyzer and agarose gel were used to assess RNA quality, and a NanoDrop 2000 was used to measure RNA concentration. These records were also assigned to another study, of T cells in Graves' hyperthyroidism and ophthalmopathy. The second paper further reports: Graves' hyperthyroidism was defined as stable when no progression to ophthalmopathy occurred over 18 months of follow-up. Hyperthyroidism patients were aged 18 to 65 years and newly diagnosed, with disease duration of less than 2 months. Patients with uncontrolled infections, other autoimmune diseases, pregnancy or lactation were excluded. Clinical symptoms, serum thyroxine and TRAb, thyroid ultrasound, and orbital computed tomography formed the basis for the diagnoses. A first-round RT-PCR of the TCR CDR3 used the HTBI primer set with the Qiagen OneStep RT-PCR kit. Blood samples also contained most of the expanded thyroid clonotypes (frequency above 0.001), which suggests that blood repertoires may reflect thyroid immune responses. In cross-validation, a model built on a 13 V-J signature told ophthalmopathy apart from stable hyperthyroidism with 85% to 90% sensitivity and around 83% specificity, and in testing the same model reached 80%/75%. In validation, the model predicted progression to ophthalmopathy with roughly 66% sensitivity and less than 80% specificity, a median of 6.5 months before onset. A discovery cohort of roughly 100 patients, approximately 45 with Graves' ophthalmopathy and about 58 with stable Graves' hyperthyroidism, was used to find distinguishing TCR V-J signatures. An independent validation cohort of around 20 hyperthyroidism patients and over 15 patients who later progressed to ophthalmopathy tested prospective prediction of ophthalmopathy. The 95 to 100 discovery patients were divided at random into training and test sets in a 7:3 ratio. The study also compared thyroid tissue and blood T-cell repertoires from five or six Graves' hyperthyroidism patients. Once sampling was done, hyperthyroidism patients were given methimazole at a starting dose of 30 mg daily, whereas ophthalmopathy patients were given high-dose intravenous methylprednisolone. Libraries were constructed in a second round of multiplex PCR, after which size selection and purification were performed. Libraries were sequenced paired-end with 100 bp reads on an Illumina HiSeq2000. SOAPnuke was used to process the raw data, removing reads that contained adapters or uncalled bases, had a mean Phred below 15, or lacked an exact match to the constant primer or identifier. High-quality paired reads were merged with COPE v1.2.5, and unique nucleotide sequences were defined as clonotypes. MiTCR v1.1 was used to align clonotypes to the IMGT TRBV, TRBD and TRBJ reference segments. Analysis was restricted to V-J combinations with a frequency above 0.0001, which covered just over 98% of repertoires. A TCS score was defined as the ratio between F50 (clonal expansion) and ExV (chaos), using BLOSUM62-based TCRdist between CDR3 peptides within each V-J. Welch's t-statistics and random forest reduced roughly 500 V-J features to roughly 13, which were used in a naive Bayes classifier (R e1071). No statistical method was used to set the sample size in advance, and investigators knew the group allocation. According to the paper, TCR Vbeta CDR3 sequencing was carried out on about 140 peripheral blood samples, which came from 40 to 45 ophthalmopathy, some 73 hyperthyroidism and about 17 progressor patients.

The origin of this receptor is a man aged 35 to 55 with Graves disease. Donor details come from another sample of the same person, matched by shared clones. Sequenced material: peripheral blood mononuclear cells (PBMCs), taken at new diagnosis, from a patient treated with antithyroid drugs.

The nucleotide sequence is TGTGCCAGCAGTCTCGGGGGGACCCTCGGAAACACCATATATTTT. Its protein is CASSLGGTLGNTIYF. The sequence links TRBV6-1 to TRBJ1-3, with TRBD1 as a weak D call on 5 bases. The CDR3 contains 15 residues, cysteine and phenylalanine counted. Of all the DNA, just the CDR3 is kept, 45 bases in frame from base 1. Trimming removed 5 bases from V and 4 bases from J, leaving 15 bases between the germline ends. CDR1 and CDR2, looked up from the germline V gene, are MNHNS and SASEGT.